This TCR beta chain was profiled in a study of a mutant IDH1 vaccine in newly diagnosed glioma. Study in general: Prior therapy was radiotherapy, temozolomide, or both; most received both.

Profiling relied on immunoSEQ multiplex PCR, and the TCRdb table lists in-frame clones only, not all of them. The data show 60,000 to 75,000 clones, with around 79% seen just once and about 7.5% held by the top ten. Study outcomes and limitations: Vaccination induced immune responses in around 93% of patients.

The time point is: baseline, week 1 (first vaccination visit). The treatment here: pre-vaccination baseline after standard-of-care therapy. This CDR3 contains 13 residues. V gave up 4 bases and J gave up 5 bases, with 14 bases separating them. Germline assignment: CDR1 GTSNPN and CDR2 SVGIG (reference sequence). Details on this clone: Its antigen is undetermined.

The gene calls are TRBV30 and TRBJ2-5; the D gene is possibly TRBD2 (6 bases). The sample consisted of PBMCs, taken from a glioma patient treated with radiotherapy, temozolomide or both. The sequence came from a man in his fifties or sixties with glioma. CDR3 in DNA: TGTGCCTGGATGCGGGGCCCCTGGGAGACCCAGTACTTC. Translation: CAWMRGPWETQYF.